This T cell receptor beta chain was observed in a study of neoadjuvant anti-PD-1 for oral cavity cancer. Most PBMC samples had 480 ng input DNA in six replicates. Sequenced by immunoSEQ multiplex PCR; TCRdb stores in-frame clones only, minus some. Among about 80,000 clones listed, roughly four fifths were seen once. Analysis of PBMCs was direct, with no culture step. The TCR was taken from a person aged 35-79 years with oral cavity squamous cell carcinoma. Material: PBMCs, obtained before nivolumab (anti-PD-1) treatment.

As DNA, the CDR3 is TGTGCCAGCACCTCCGGGACAGCGGTGGGCCTGCCCCAGCATTTT. Protein product: CASTSGTAVGLPQHF. The chain employs TRBV6-1 and TRBJ1-5; the match to TRBD1 covers 7 bases. This CDR3 region has 15 residues. Germline V gives CDR1 MNHNS, CDR2 SASEGT. V lost 7 bases, J lost 9 bases, and 15 bases stayed unmatched.